The rows below give T cell receptor beta chains drawn from one sample of a study of cytomegalovirus exposure and HLA in healthy donors. Sequenced by immunoSEQ multiplex PCR; TCRdb stores in-frame clones only, minus some. Among about 200,000 clones listed, approximately 85% were seen once. Material: PBMCs. These receptors came from a young woman in good health and CMV-seronegative. Each CDR3 is given without its conserved first and last residue. Fields, in order: CDR3 protein, J gene, V gene.

CDR3aa: ASSVGQSSYNEQF
j_gene: TRBJ2-1
v_gene: TRBV9

CDR3aa: ASSPGESVPQH
j_gene: TRBJ1-5
v_gene: TRBV27

CDR3aa: ATPGGAAGNTIY
j_gene: TRBJ1-3
v_gene: TRBV11-2

CDR3aa: ASSFTLFYGYT
j_gene: TRBJ1-2
v_gene: TRBV6-5

CDR3aa: ASSLPIGVTNTEAF
j_gene: TRBJ1-1
v_gene: TRBV5-4

CDR3aa: ASSSEGARTEAF
j_gene: TRBJ1-1
v_gene: TRBV7-9

CDR3aa: ASSLLRTTGLNQPQH
j_gene: TRBJ1-5
v_gene: TRBV7-8

CDR3aa: ASSRGQYNSPLH
j_gene: TRBJ1-6
v_gene: TRBV14

CDR3aa: ASSLNTYEQY
j_gene: TRBJ2-7
v_gene: TRBV5-1

CDR3aa: SVGSLAFGNEQF
j_gene: TRBJ2-1
v_gene: TRBV29-1

CDR3aa: ASRVGNYGYT
j_gene: TRBJ1-2
v_gene: TRBV19

CDR3aa: AIRDREYEQY
j_gene: TRBJ2-7
v_gene: TRBV10-3

CDR3aa: ASSRTGGYGDTQY
j_gene: TRBJ2-3
v_gene: TRBV10-1

CDR3aa: ASSLPGQGAGNTIY
j_gene: TRBJ1-3
v_gene: TRBV5-4